This is a list of T cell receptor beta chains from one sample in a study of cytomegalovirus exposure and HLA in healthy donors. Profiled with immunoSEQ multiplex PCR; TCRdb holds only in-frame clones, not every one. The table records 110,000 or so clones, approximately 67% of them present only once. Sequenced: PBMCs. Receptors were obtained from a man younger than 30 in good health and CMV-seropositive. The CDR3 runs from the conserved cysteine through the conserved F or W. The order of the fields is V gene, CDR3 protein.

V gene: TRBV7-9
CDR3 protein: CASSPWTSGAQETQYF

V gene: TRBV5-4
CDR3 protein: CASSFLALNTDTQYF

V gene: TRBV28
CDR3 protein: CASSLGGQGGETQYF

V gene: TRBV7-2
CDR3 protein: CASSLAGGSLAKNIQYF

V gene: TRBV5-4
CDR3 protein: CASSLDRRNEKLFF

V gene: TRBV12-5
CDR3 protein: CASGPGLAATDTQYF

V gene: TRBV5-4
CDR3 protein: CASSIGLAGRDTQYF

V gene: TRBV30
CDR3 protein: CAWSKGDRNGVPQPQHF

V gene: TRBV6-6
CDR3 protein: CASSTQGGGQPQHF

V gene: TRBV5-1
CDR3 protein: CASSLAPGQGSHGYTF

V gene: TRBV5-1
CDR3 protein: CASSLFGSSGGKETQYF

V gene: TRBV10-1
CDR3 protein: CASSERENGELFF

V gene: TRBV5-1
CDR3 protein: CASSFSVDEQFF

V gene: TRBV5-1
CDR3 protein: CASSLDRLTDTQYF

V gene: TRBV5-1
CDR3 protein: CASSLTGKDGYTF

V gene: TRBV27
CDR3 protein: CASSPRGGDLRTQYF

V gene: TRBV28
CDR3 protein: CASITPVREGGNQPQHF

V gene: TRBV19
CDR3 protein: CASSTLSGGTEAFF

V gene: TRBV27
CDR3 protein: CASSSQGRLGYTF

V gene: TRBV9
CDR3 protein: CASSVVWAPTSYNEQFF

V gene: TRBV7-9
CDR3 protein: CASTYTSDIQYF

V gene: TRBV28
CDR3 protein: CASSSPRGGYGYTF

V gene: TRBV30
CDR3 protein: CAWLPGAGVEHIQYF

V gene: TRBV2
CDR3 protein: CASRMSSGTSDTQYF

V gene: TRBV30
CDR3 protein: CAWTGVTDTQYF

V gene: TRBV7-9
CDR3 protein: CASRDYSGGTDTQYF